The source of this TCR beta chain is a study of T-cell reconstitution after alpha-beta-depleted transplantation in children (dated by TCRdb to the mid-2010s). Background for the entire study: T-cell immune reconstitution after TCRalphabeta/CD19-depleted allogeneic hematopoietic cell transplantation in children was quantitatively tracked in the study by means of TCR repertoire profiling. Overall results and qualifications from the work: Apparently early alphabetaT-cell count recovery about two months after transplant reportedly relied on only several hundred rapidly expanded clones derived from non-depleted graft cells. Hyperexpanded clone frequencies declined over subsequent months; after one year, T-cell counts and TCRbeta diversity were mostly attributed to newly produced T cells. In some patients, high TCRbeta diversity at day 60 was attributed to recipient T cells and intrathymic progenitors that had survived conditioning.

Libraries were made using PCR. The data were produced on an Illumina HiSeq 2500. Molecular barcoding was employed in the preparation of TCR libraries, with unique molecular identifiers being used to normalize TCRbeta repertoire quantification. TCRdb trimmed public reads at Q25 via fastp, called clones via MiXCR and kept in-frame beta chains. Each entry is one CDR3 protein sequence, shown with its most common DNA and genes. The sample contains 180,000 or so distinct CDR3 sequences, around 5.9% of them found a single time. The ten top clones hold under 5% of the sample. The label giving this sample's treatment or condition can be read as: allogeneic hematopoietic cell transplantation with graft depleted of TCRalphabeta T cells and CD19 B cells. TCRalphabeta/CD19-depleted allogeneic hematopoietic cell grafts were given to the transplant recipients, all of whom were children. This clonotype was seen many times. The specificity of this receptor is unknown. No much larger clone exists at a distance of one base, and base qualities are not known.

The sample in question was PBMCs, obtained before TCRalphabeta/CD19-depleted stem cell transplant. The source is a girl less than two years old with combined immunodeficiency, due to receive a stem cell transplant.

The nucleotide sequence is TGCGCCAGCAGCCAAGGGGGGACCATCGTCGAGCAGTTCTTC. Its product reads: CASSQGGTIVEQFF. The chain was built from TRBV4-1 and TRBJ2-1; the D element might be TRBD1 or TRBD2, as each aligns at 5 bases. Taken from cysteine to phenylalanine, the CDR3 has 14 residues. CDR3 DNA is the only sequence kept; it has 42 bases, read in frame from the first base. Looking up the germline V gene yields CDR1 MGHRA and CDR2 YSYEKL. V drops 1 base and J drops 10 bases, leaving 14 bases in between.